Presented here are 25 T cell receptor beta chains from one specimen sequenced in a study of blood T cells in healthy people across ages. A second 7 to 11 cycle PCR used barcoded and J-beta primers. TCRdb recomputed calls from the 5' RACE reads with MiXCR, one row per CDR3 protein. The data show 1.5 million to 2 million distinct CDR3 sequences, approximately 39% seen once. The specimen was blood. These receptors were obtained from a human donor in good health.

CDR3 DNA sequence: TGCAGTGCTAGGGACAGAATAAACACTGAAGCTTTCTTT. Amino acid sequence: CSARDRINTEAFF. The chain couples TRBV20-1 to TRBJ1-1, with D possibly matching TRBD1 (6 bases). Germline V gene data show CDR1 as DFQATT and CDR2 as SNEGSKA (reference sequence). The ends were cut back, 3 bases at V and 2 bases at J, with 10 bases in the middle. This CDR3 comprises 13 residues.

This clonotype was observed once. The chain employs TRBV7-9 and TRBJ2-7; 8 bases line up with TRBD1. Germline V lookup: CDR1 SEHNR, CDR2 FQNEAQ (reference sequence). Trimming at V came to 5 bases and at J to 4 bases, leaving 10 bases not matched to a gene. The CDR3 spans 15 residues. The CDR3 here is CASSPQGALEYEQYF. CDR3 sequence (DNA): TGTGCCAGCAGCCCCCAGGGGGCCCTGGAGTACGAGCAGTACTTC.

This clonotype was observed a single time. This chain uses TRBV4-1 with TRBJ1-2; tentatively, D is TRBD1 (6 bases). Germline V gives CDR1 MGHRA, CDR2 YSYEKL. The CDR3 covers 15 residues. The ends were cut back, 0 bases at V and 8 bases at J, with 16 bases in the middle. The CDR3 reads CASSQDPGRGVGYTF. The CDR3 DNA reads as TGCGCCAGCAGCCAAGATCCTGGAAGGGGGGTCGGCTACACCTTC.

The V gene is TRBV12-3 or TRBV12-4, the J gene TRBJ1-4; D call uncertain. V gave up 5 bases and J gave up 7 bases, with 8 bases separating them. The CDR3 loop spans 12 amino acids. The CDR3 sequence is CASSVASEKLFF. The CDR3, as DNA: TGTGCCAGCAGTGTCGCCAGTGAAAAACTGTTTTTT.

V and J are TRBV10-3 and TRBJ2-2; D is unclear. The V end lost 0 bases, the J end lost 3 bases, and 14 bases lay between the germline ends. The CDR3 loop spans 17 amino acids. CDR1 is ENHRY, CDR2 SYGVKD, per germline. This CDR3 is CAISESPAAGDTGELFF. CDR3 nucleotide sequence: TGTGCCATCAGTGAGTCGCCTGCCGCAGGCGACACCGGGGAGCTGTTTTTT.

V usage is TRBV4-1 and J usage is TRBJ2-7; 10 bases fit TRBD2. Per germline, CDR1 MGHRA and CDR2 YSYEKL. This CDR3 region has 14 residues. J gave up 6 bases and V 8 bases, and 10 bases lay outside the gene matches. The CDR3 protein is CASYSGGTSGEQYF. The CDR3 DNA sequence: TGCGCCAGCTATAGCGGGGGGACATCCGGCGAGCAGTACTTC.

This chain joins TRBV4-3 and TRBJ1-4; D might be TRBD1 (5 bases). The CDR3 length is 14 residues. Per the germline V gene, CDR1 is LGHNA and CDR2 is YSLEER. Trimming stripped 0 bases from V and 7 bases from J, with 9 bases between. CDR3 DNA: TGCGCCAGCAGCCAAGAGGGACTGTCTGAAAAACTGTTTTTT. This encodes CASSQEGLSEKLFF.

A word on this clonotype: A much more abundant neighbour one base away suggests this may be a read error. This chain connects TRBV29-1 to TRBJ2-3; TRBD1 matches 8 bases. The CDR3 runs 14 residues. Germline V CDR1 and CDR2: SQVTM, ANQGSEA. CDR3 nucleotide sequence: TGCAACGTTCTGGGGACAGGAGACACAGATACGCAGTATTTT. Amino acids: CNVLGTGDTDTQYF.

This chain joins TRBV20-1 and TRBJ2-1, with D tentatively TRBD2 (7 bases). Between the trimmed V and J ends, which lost 6 bases and 1 base, there was a span of 19 bases. The CDR3 is made up of 16 amino acids. Germline V gives CDR1 DFQATT, CDR2 SNEGSKA (reference sequence). CDR3 residues: CSATFGGPSSYNEQFF. The CDR3 DNA sequence: TGCAGTGCAACGTTCGGGGGGCCATCTTCCTACAATGAGCAGTTCTTC.

This chain connects TRBV7-9 to TRBJ2-1, with TRBD1 identical over 7 bases. Germline V lookup: CDR1 SEHNR, CDR2 FQNEAQ (reference sequence). The trim removed 8 bases at V and 7 bases at J, leaving 5 bases unmatched. CDR3 size: 12 residues. The CDR3 loop is CASRFRGNEQFF. In nucleotides, the CDR3 is TGTGCCAGCCGATTCAGGGGGAATGAGCAGTTCTTC.

This clonotype was observed a handful of times. This chain links TRBV12-3 or TRBV12-4 with TRBJ1-2, with D perhaps matching TRBD1 (6 bases). CDR3 length: 14 residues. With 5 bases removed from V and 8 bases from J, the gap between germline ends came to 18 bases. In DNA form, the CDR3 reads TGTGCCAGCAGTCCTACCGGGACACTTCGGGGCTACACCTTC. It encodes CASSPTGTLRGYTF.

The rearrangement links TRBV4-1 to TRBJ2-7, with 8 bases identical to TRBD1. This CDR3 has 15 residues. CDR1 is MGHRA, CDR2 YSYEKL, per germline. After removal of 2 bases from V and 4 bases from J, the junction contained 7 bases not matched to a gene. CDR3 coding DNA: TGCGCCAGCAGCCAACCCCGGGACAGGCTATACGAGCAGTACTTC. This encodes CASSQPRDRLYEQYF.

The chain links TRBV5-1 to TRBJ2-7; D tentatively reads TRBD1 or TRBD2 (5 bases each). CDR3 length equals 16 residues. In germline, CDR1 is SGHRS, CDR2 YFSETQ. Trimming took off 3 bases at V and 1 base at J, with 17 bases between the two ends. The CDR3, as DNA: TGCGCCAGCAGCTATGGGACGAGGACCGCTTCCTACGAGCAGTACTTC. Translating it yields CASSYGTRTASYEQYF.

The chain has TRBV25-1 and TRBJ2-5, with 8 bases that match TRBD2. Germline trimming cut 6 bases from V and 5 bases from J; bases unmatched to any gene: 11. This CDR3 is 15 amino acids long. CDR1 and CDR2 from the germline V gene are MGHDK and SYGVNS. Here the CDR3 reads CASRVRGGSGETQYF. As DNA, the CDR3 is TGTGCCAGCAGGGTCCGGGGGGGCAGTGGGGAGACCCAGTACTTC.

This clonotype has only a few counts. The junction shows a germline mismatch at one end, possibly a read error. V gene TRBV28 combines with J gene TRBJ2-1; TRBD2 is a possible D gene (5 bases). The germline V gene has CDR1 MDHEN and CDR2 SYDVKM. The CDR3 has 15 residues. CDR3 in amino acids: CASSLMGSSYNGQFF. In nucleotides, the CDR3 is TGTGCCAGCAGTTTAATGGGGAGCTCCTACAATGGGCAGTTCTTC.

In its sample, this clonotype was seen a few times. J is TRBJ2-1 and V is TRBV29-1; unclear D gene. This CDR3 comprises 15 residues. The germline gives CDR1 SQVTM, CDR2 ANQGSEA. The ends were cut back, 3 bases at V and 5 bases at J, with 17 bases in the middle. The CDR3 sequence is CSVEYRTHPNNEQFF. As DNA, the CDR3 is TGCAGCGTTGAGTATCGCACCCATCCCAACAATGAGCAGTTCTTC.

The CDR3 nucleotides are TGTGCCAGCAGTTCAGGACCGTTACACACTGAAGCTTTCTTT. This encodes CASSSGPLHTEAFF. The chain uses TRBV28 and TRBJ1-1, with D unresolved. The CDR3 has 14 residues. The germline V gene has CDR1 MDHEN and CDR2 SYDVKM. V dropped 4 bases and J dropped 3 bases, with 12 bases sitting between them.

The V gene is TRBV7-2, the J gene TRBJ2-7; D is unclear. V was clipped by 5 bases and J by 5 bases, with 7 bases between them. CDR1 SGHTA and CDR2 FQGNSA come from the germline V gene. This CDR3 comprises 11 residues. The CDR3 coding sequence is TGTGCCAGCAGCCCGTACGACGAGCAGTACTTC. Its protein product is CASSPYDEQYF.

This clonotype was seen more than once but under ten times. CDR3 in amino acids: CASSAEDSGYEQYF. The CDR3 bases are TGTGCCAGCAGCGCAGAGGACTCTGGCTACGAGCAGTACTTC. The chain uses TRBV9 and TRBJ2-7; D is possibly TRBD2 (5 bases). V lost 3 bases to trimming and J lost 3 bases, with 13 bases between them. There are 14 residues in the CDR3. From germline, CDR1 is SGDLS and CDR2 YYNGEE.

The rearrangement joins TRBV7-2 to TRBJ2-3; D remains ambiguous. Per the germline V gene, CDR1 is SGHTA and CDR2 is FQGNSA. This CDR3 has 16 amino acids. V was cut by 5 bases and J by 4 bases, with 19 bases left in between. The CDR3 loop is CASSLPPGRGADTQYF. The CDR3 nucleotides read TGTGCCAGCAGCCTGCCCCCCGGCCGAGGAGCAGATACGCAGTATTTT.

The V call is TRBV7-9, the J call TRBJ2-1, with 7 bases matching TRBD2. Germline trimming cut 4 bases from V and 4 bases from J; bases unmatched to any gene: 7. The CDR3 covers 15 residues. CDR1 and CDR2 from the germline V gene are SEHNR and FQNEAQ (reference sequence). The DNA for the CDR3 is TGTGCCAGCAGCTCTGTGCGGGGGAGGTACAATGAGCAGTTCTTC. Translated, it gives CASSSVRGRYNEQFF.

The CDR3 loop is CASTLGTEILSPLHF. In DNA, the CDR3 is TGCGCCAGCACCTTAGGGACAGAAATTTTATCACCCCTCCACTTT. The V and J genes are TRBV5-1 and TRBJ1-6; 7 positions agree with TRBD1. The CDR3 has 15 residues. In germline, CDR1 is SGHRS, CDR2 YFSETQ. V was pared by 6 bases and J by 10 bases, with 13 bases of the junction left unmatched.

The V and J genes are TRBV4-2 and TRBJ2-7, with 8 bases matching TRBD2. This CDR3 comprises 17 residues. J gave up 4 bases and V 0 bases, and 11 bases lay outside the gene matches. Germline V gives CDR1 LGHNA, CDR2 YNFKEQ. The CDR3 sequence is CASSQDQTRGGTYEQYF. In nucleotides, the CDR3 is TGTGCCAGCAGCCAAGATCAAACACGGGGGGGGACATACGAGCAGTACTTC.

This sequence joins TRBV29-1 and TRBJ1-1; 8 nucleotides match TRBD1. The V gene's germline CDR1 is SQVTM and CDR2 ANQGSEA. J gave up 6 bases and V 4 bases, and 10 bases lay outside the gene matches. CDR3 length: 14 residues. This CDR3 is CSVVRQGPVAEAFF. CDR3 DNA: TGCAGCGTTGTTAGACAGGGGCCTGTCGCTGAAGCTTTCTTT.

With regard to this clonotype: The junction departs from germline at one end; a sequencing error may be responsible. The chain recombines TRBV9 with TRBJ1-1; 9 nucleotides align to TRBD1. CDR3 length: 13 amino acids. Germline V lookup: CDR1 SGDLS, CDR2 YYNGEE. The CDR3, as DNA: TGTGCCAACAGCCCCAGGACAGGGGCTGAAGCTTTCTTT. Translating it yields CANSPRTGAEAFF.